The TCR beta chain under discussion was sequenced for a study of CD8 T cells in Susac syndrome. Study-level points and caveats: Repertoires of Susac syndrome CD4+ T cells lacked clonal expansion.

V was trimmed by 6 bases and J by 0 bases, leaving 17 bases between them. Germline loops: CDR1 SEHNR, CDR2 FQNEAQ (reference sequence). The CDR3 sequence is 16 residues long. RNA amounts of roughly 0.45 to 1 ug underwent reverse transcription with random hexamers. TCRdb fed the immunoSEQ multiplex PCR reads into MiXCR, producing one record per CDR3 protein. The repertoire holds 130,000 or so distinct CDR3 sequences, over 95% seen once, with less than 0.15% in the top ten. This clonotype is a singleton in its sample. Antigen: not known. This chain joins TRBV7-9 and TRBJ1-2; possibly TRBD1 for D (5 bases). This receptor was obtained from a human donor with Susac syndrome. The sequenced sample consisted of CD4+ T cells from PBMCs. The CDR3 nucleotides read TGTGCCAGCAGGCCGTGGGAGGGGCAAACTAACTATGGCTACACCTTC. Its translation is CASRPWEGQTNYGYTF.